Sequencing of this T cell receptor beta chain was carried out in a study of shared clonotypes between healthy human individuals. General observations from the study: What rarefaction showed was incomplete sorted-subset sequencing despite large depth. Researchers sampled blood only, noting tissue repertoires likely differ.

As regards this clone: Its antigen is not known.

In the original processing: In the immunoSEQ data, sequences were junction-only and lacked quality scores, so filtering differed. The method was immunoSEQ multiplex PCR; TCRdb's version includes in-frame clones alone and lacks a portion of them. The DNA was the basis for D and trimming; V, J and clone size are from that table. The table includes about 690,000 clones, 80% to 95% detected once. Trimming left V 3 bases short and J 3 bases short, with 8 bases between. Germline assignment: CDR1 SEHNR and CDR2 FQNEAQ (reference sequence). The CDR3 contains 13 residues. The V and J genes are TRBV7-9 and TRBJ2-5, with a weak D call TRBD2 (5 bases). The receptor was derived from a man aged 18 to 30 in good health. Some clones in this sample may be carry-over from other donors' samples. The source material was memory CD8+ T cells from PBMCs. Regarding subset: CD45RO+ cells pooled with CCR7-negative TemRA cells. CDR3 region: CASSLRVKETQYF. The CDR3 coding sequence is TGTGCCAGCAGCTTGAGGGTAAAAGAGACCCAGTACTTC.